These 7 T cell receptor beta chains were sequenced from one sample in a study of human T cells and chemical hapten exposure. In TCRdb, the RACE reads were re-called with MiXCR into one record per CDR3 protein. The table records approximately 400,000 distinct CDR3 sequences, 4.5% to 6% of them present only once. Time point in this sample: pre-sensitization, week 0. Treatment given: therapeutic diphenylcyclopropenone sensitization with weekly scalp DPC. The sequences come from whole blood, collected in connection with sensitization to the hapten diphenylcyclopropenone (DPC). The receptor set was obtained from a woman between 45 and 65 years old with alopecia areata. Some clones in this sample may be carry-over from other donors' samples.

This clonotype showed up just a few times. This chain links TRBV6-1 with TRBJ1-5, with D possibly being TRBD1 (5 bases). Trimming pared 2 bases from V and 2 bases from J, leaving 10 bases between. This CDR3 is 15 amino acids long. The germline gives CDR1 MNHNS, CDR2 SASEGT. In DNA form, the CDR3 reads TGTGCCAGCAGTGAATATAGAGGGGGCAATCAGCCCCAGCATTTT. Its protein product is CASSEYRGGNQPQHF.

J is TRBJ1-2 and V is TRBV29-1; D is perhaps TRBD1 (6 bases). The CDR3 has 14 amino acids. V was trimmed by 4 bases and J by 5 bases, leaving 17 bases between them. CDR1 is SQVTM and CDR2 is ANQGSEA in the germline V gene. This CDR3 is CSVGGTSEGYGYTF. In nucleotides, the CDR3 is TGCAGCGTTGGTGGGACATCTGAAGGATATGGCTACACCTTC.

This clonotype was recorded many times. The chain joins TRBV4-2 to TRBJ2-3; D may be TRBD1 (6 bases). V was shortened by 0 bases and J by 5 bases, with 12 bases between the two germline ends. This CDR3 is 15 amino acids long. From germline, CDR1 is LGHNA and CDR2 YNFKEQ. The CDR3, as DNA: TGTGCCAGCAGCCAAGAGGTCAGGGGAGAAGATACGCAGTATTTT. This encodes CASSQEVRGEDTQYF.

This clonotype was counted many times. The V gene is TRBV6-6, the J gene TRBJ1-4; tentatively, D is TRBD1 (6 bases). Germline V CDR1 and CDR2: MNHNY, SVGAGI (reference sequence). The CDR3 runs 14 residues. Trimming removed 7 bases at V and 3 bases at J, with 12 bases between. CDR3 amino acids: CASIGGGSNEKLFF. The DNA of the CDR3 is TGTGCCAGCATAGGGGGGGGGTCTAATGAAAAACTGTTTTTT.

This clonotype was seen repeatedly, ten times or more. The CDR3 reads CASSGQGAQRSKANYGYTF. The CDR3 DNA reads as TGTGCCAGTAGCGGACAGGGGGCCCAACGCTCAAAAGCTAACTATGGCTACACCTTC. The genes are TRBV19 and TRBJ1-2; 11 bases map to TRBD1. The V and J ends lost 6 bases and 0 bases, in that order; junction bases with no gene match: 15. Germline CDR1 and CDR2: LNHDA and SQIVND (reference sequence). The CDR3 length is 19 residues.

The CDR3 protein is CASSEIRGAGEQYF. For the CDR3, the DNA is TGTGCCAGCAGTGAAATCAGGGGGGCCGGGGAGCAGTACTTC. This chain connects TRBV6-1 to TRBJ2-7; tentative D call: TRBD1 (7 bases). CDR1 is MNHNS, CDR2 SASEGT, per germline. V lost 2 bases and J 7 bases, leaving 15 bases between the germline ends. The CDR3 has 14 residues.

This sequence joins TRBV12-3 or TRBV12-4 and TRBJ1-1; a possible D gene is TRBD1 (5 bases). This CDR3 has 14 residues. V was shortened by 7 bases and J by 6 bases, with 18 bases between the two germline ends. This CDR3 is CASTLSRGRAEAFF. As DNA, the CDR3 is TGTGCCAGCACCCTCTCCCGGGGGAGAGCTGAAGCTTTCTTT.